The clone carrying this TCR delta chain is termed medium-sized. The CDR3 has 17 amino acids. CDR1 is GEAIGNYY and CDR2 is EKD in the germline V gene. V lost 3 bases, J lost 0 bases, and 2 bases stayed unmatched. These data come from a study of gamma-delta T cells after stem cell transplantation. TCRdb reanalysed the RT-PCR reads with CATT. The data show 10,000 to 12,000 delta-chain clones, under 45% seen once. Sequencing was performed on gamma-delta T cells. This sequence originates from a human donor. It is not recorded whose cells these are; they may come from a transplant donor. The rearrangement links TRDV2 to TRDJ3; TRDD3 matches 9 bases. The CDR3 coding sequence is TGTGCCTGTGACCTACTGGGGGACTCCTGGGACACCCGACAGATGTTTTTC. Translation: CACDLLGDSWDTRQMFF.